This T cell receptor beta chain is drawn from a study of CD4+ T cells in melanoma. Study-level points and caveats: Neoantigen-specific CD4+ T cells in melanoma reportedly had diverse differentiation states. A reported correlation linked neoantigen-specific CD4+ T cells to CD8+, macrophage and B cell function.

This clone is medium-sized within its sample. Its matching antigen is unknown. CDR3 length equals 12 residues. The trim removed 10 bases at V and 4 bases at J, leaving 2 bases unmatched. CDR1 is MNHNY and CDR2 is SVGAGI in the germline V gene (reference sequence). Measured with immunoSEQ multiplex PCR; TCRdb has only the in-frame clones, and not every one. The repertoire holds more than 15,000 clones, 65% to 85% seen once, with approximately 5.4% in the top ten. The receptor comes from a human donor with melanoma. V is TRBV6-6 and J is TRBJ1-3; 9 bases fit TRBD1. The source material was cells from a culture (not recorded whether cultured in vitro). CDR3 protein: CATGTGGNTIYF. In DNA form, the CDR3 reads TGTGCCACCGGGACAGGGGGAAACACCATATATTTT.